This T cell receptor (beta chain) was observed in a study of blood T cells in healthy people across ages. Trimming shortened V by 7 bases and J by 11 bases, and 25 bases separated the two germline ends. The CDR3 extends over 15 amino acids. The authors ran a second PCR of about 7 to 11 cycles using a sample-barcoded 5' primer and a J-beta primer mix. TCRdb re-called the 5' RACE reads with MiXCR, one entry per CDR3 protein. The repertoire includes about 640,000 distinct CDR3 sequences, roughly 58% of them detected once, and over 35% sits in the top ten. The TCR sequence derives from a man aged 55 to 70 in good health. The sample taken for sequencing was blood. The chain has TRBV12-3 or TRBV12-4 and TRBJ2-3; D perhaps matches TRBD2 (5 bases). The CDR3 DNA follows: TGTGCCAGCAAATGGACCAGAGGGATAGCAGATGTGCAGTATTTT. This encodes CASKWTRGIADVQYF.